This is a list of T cell receptor beta chains from one sample in a study of blood T cell repertoires in COVID-19. Some clones are missing from TCRdb's copy, which holds only in-frame ones; the method was immunoSEQ multiplex PCR. Here the sample spans 200,000 to 250,000 clones, roughly 80% being singletons. Sequencing used peripheral blood. The source is a woman aged 80 or older with COVID-19, enrolled during active disease. CDR3s include the opening cysteine and the closing phenylalanine or tryptophan. A D gene is named only where the DNA matches it firmly. Not every row has a clone size; where given, it reads once, few, many or a size class.

D gene,V gene,clone size,J gene,CDR3 length,CDR3 DNA,CDR3 protein
TRBD2,TRBV7-2,-,TRBJ2-1,16,TGTGCCAGCAGCTTAGGGACTAGCGGGACGTACAATGAGCAGTTCTTC,CASSLGTSGTYNEQFF
-,TRBV4-3,-,TRBJ2-1,15,TGCGCCAGCAGCCAAGGATTTACACAGGTCCATGAGCAGTTCTTC,CASSQGFTQVHEQFF
-,TRBV19,-,TRBJ1-1,13,TGTGCCAGCAGGGTAATAGGAAACACTGAAGCTTTCTTT,CASRVIGNTEAFF
-,TRBV6-7,-,TRBJ1-1,8,TGTGCCCGGCGGGGAGCTTTCTTT,CARRGAFF
TRBD1,TRBV27,-,TRBJ2-1,14,TGTGCCAGCAGTTCAGGGCTGGACCGGGACAGGAGGTTCTTC,CASSSGLDRDRRFF
-,TRBV7-2,-,TRBJ2-2,13,TGTGCCAGCAGTCAGCGGAGCACCGGGGAGCTGTTTTTT,CASSQRSTGELFF
-,TRBV6-2/TRBV6-3,once,TRBJ2-1,16,TGTGCCAGCAGTTACTCAGGACAAGGGAATTACAATGAGCAGTTCTTC,CASSYSGQGNYNEQFF
TRBD1,TRBV5-4,-,TRBJ2-5,12,TGTGCCAGCAGCCGGGACAGGGGGACCCAGTACTTC,CASSRDRGTQYF
-,TRBV7-9,-,TRBJ2-1,12,TGTGCCAGCAGCTTACCCCGGGGGGCCAAGTTCTTC,CASSLPRGAKFF
-,TRBV12-3/TRBV12-4,-,TRBJ1-5,12,TGTGCCAGCAGTTCAGGGAATCAGCCCCAGCATTTT,CASSSGNQPQHF
-,TRBV4-1,-,TRBJ1-5,13,TGCGCCAGCAGCCAAGAGGCATATCAGCCCCAGCATTTT,CASSQEAYQPQHF
-,TRBV7-2,-,TRBJ1-1,16,TGTGCCAGCAGCTTAGTAGCGACGGAAATTAACACTGAAGCTTTCTTT,CASSLVATEINTEAFF
-,TRBV10-3,-,TRBJ1-5,13,TGTGCCATCAGTGGTGACAGGAATCAGCCCCAGCATTTT,CAISGDRNQPQHF
TRBD2,TRBV7-3,-,TRBJ2-2,15,TGTGCCAGCAGCCTCACCTCTAGCGGCACCGGGGAGCTGTTTTTT,CASSLTSSGTGELFF
TRBD1,TRBV20-1,-,TRBJ1-1,13,TGCAGTGCTAGTCACAAGACAGGGAGAGTCGCTTTCTTT,CSASHKTGRVAFF
TRBD2,TRBV7-3,-,TRBJ2-1,15,TGTGCCAGCAGCCGGACTAGCGGGAGAATTAATGAGCAGTTCTTC,CASSRTSGRINEQFF
TRBD2,TRBV2,-,TRBJ2-4,16,TGTGCCAGCAGTCGGGCGGGGGAGGTGGCCAAAAACATTCAGTACTTC,CASSRAGEVAKNIQYF
-,TRBV24-1,-,TRBJ2-1,13,TGTGCCACCAGTGGAGGACGGGGCAATGAGCAGTTCTTC,CATSGGRGNEQFF
-,TRBV19,-,TRBJ1-2,13,TGTGCCATAGCATTGGGGCGCGGCTATGGCTACACCTTC,CAIALGRGYGYTF
-,TRBV28,-,TRBJ2-5,14,TGTGCCAGCAGATCGTCAGGGGTAGGAGAGACCCAGTACTTC,CASRSSGVGETQYF
-,TRBV7-2,once,TRBJ2-7,13,TGTGCCAGCAGCCCGGAGCGATCTGTCGAGCAGTACTTC,CASSPERSVEQYF
TRBD1,TRBV7-6,-,TRBJ1-4,14,TGTGCCAGCAGCCAGAGGACAGGGTCTGAAAAACTGTTTTTT,CASSQRTGSEKLFF
TRBD2,TRBV6-2/TRBV6-3,-,TRBJ2-5,15,TGTGCCAGCAGTCAGACTAGCGGGGGGCAGAAGACCCAGTACTTC,CASSQTSGGQKTQYF
-,TRBV6-6,-,TRBJ2-2,17,TGTGCCAGCAGCCGAAAAGGGGGGCAGGGGGTAACCGGGGAGCTGTTTTTT,CASSRKGGQGVTGELFF